This T cell receptor beta chain was identified during a study of blood T cell repertoires in COVID-19. At the level of the study: COVID-19 samples collected from the United States, Italy and Spain covered acute and convalescent phases. From T cells, B-cell-depleted T cells, or PBMCs came the material, which was cDNA or gDNA.

The V gene's germline CDR1 is SGHKS and CDR2 YYEKEE (reference sequence). With 5 bases removed from V and 4 bases from J, the gap between germline ends came to 9 bases. The CDR3 consists of 12 residues. How the authors handled the data: Reference gene primers were amplified, and this amplification served to estimate nucleated cell counts. The method was immunoSEQ multiplex PCR; TCRdb's version includes in-frame clones alone and lacks a portion of them. V, J and clone size were drawn from that table, and D and trimming were deduced from the DNA. This sample has about 340,000 clones, with approximately 90% found just once.

Sample: peripheral blood. This receptor was obtained from a woman in her late teens or twenties who had recovered from COVID-19. The chain carries TRBV5-5 and TRBJ2-5; D gene unclear. The CDR3 sequence: CASSPLPETQYF. The CDR3 region has the DNA TGTGCCAGCAGTCCCCTCCCAGAGACCCAGTACTTC.